These 20 T cell receptor beta chains share one sample of origin, sequenced in a study of glioma-infiltrating T cells. TCR alpha and beta CDR3 regions were amplified from RNA using iRepertoire nested multiplex PCR. Each CDR3 protein gets one entry after TCRdb re-called the multiplex PCR reads with MiXCR. The table records fewer than 500,000 distinct CDR3 sequences, around 45% of them present only once. Material: glioma tissue, nonneoplastic brain tissue, or PBMCs (not recorded which). The origin of the receptors is a human donor with low-grade glioma or glioblastoma, undergoing nonglioma brain surgery, or in good health (not recorded which).

The V call is TRBV7-2, the J call TRBJ2-7; weak D call: TRBD2 (5 bases). The CDR3 has 15 amino acids. The V gene lost 5 bases and the J gene lost 0 bases, with 14 bases spanning the gap. Per germline, CDR1 SGHTA and CDR2 FQGNSA. CDR3 residues: CASSALGVGSYEQYF. The CDR3 DNA is TGTGCCAGCAGCGCTTTGGGAGTTGGCTCCTACGAGCAGTACTTC.

The chain joins TRBV6-1 to TRBJ1-5; D remains unclear. The CDR3 runs to 13 residues. With 4 bases removed from V and 3 bases from J, the gap between germline ends came to 7 bases. The germline CDR1 and CDR2 sequences are MNHNS and SASEGT. In DNA, the CDR3 is TGTGCCAGCAGTGCGGGTCACAATCAGCCCCAGCATTTT. This translates into CASSAGHNQPQHF.

This clonotype was counted a few times. The chain links TRBV5-4 to TRBJ1-5; D is possibly TRBD1 (6 bases). Deletions cut 0 bases from V and 6 bases from J, with 10 bases between. The germline gives CDR1 SGHNT, CDR2 YYREEE (reference sequence). The CDR3 covers 14 residues. The CDR3 DNA sequence: TGTGCCAGCAGCTTGGGACAGGTCAGTCAGCCCCAGCATTTT. Translated, it gives CASSLGQVSQPQHF.

The genes are TRBV19 and TRBJ1-2; D remains unclear. The V end was cut by 5 bases, the J end by 5 bases, with 18 bases between. The CDR3 length is 15 residues. Germline CDR1 reads LNHDA; CDR2 reads SQIVND (reference sequence). The CDR3 DNA reads TGTGCCAGTAGTCCACGGACGGGAGACGGTTATGGCTACACCTTC. Translated: CASSPRTGDGYGYTF.

CDR3 DNA sequence: TGTGCCAGCAGCCCCACTGCCGGGACAGGGCCCTACGAGCAGTTCTTC. Its translation is CASSPTAGTGPYEQFF. This chain uses TRBV4-2 with TRBJ2-1; 9 bases are shared with TRBD1. Germline V gene lookup returns CDR1 LGHNA and CDR2 YNFKEQ. The V gene end was trimmed by 4 bases and the J gene end by 10 bases; junction bases not matched to a gene: 14. CDR3 size: 16 residues.

As regards this clonotype: A read error is likely, as this CDR3 ends without the conserved phenylalanine or tryptophan. This chain uses TRBV27 with TRBJ2-2; D gene uncertain. Trimming removed 2 bases at V and 1 base at J, with 11 bases between. The CDR3 is 16 amino acids. Germline V gene sequence: CDR1 MNHEY, CDR2 SMNVEV (reference sequence). The CDR3 region is CASSLITFGNTGELFL. The CDR3 bases are TGTGCCAGCAGTTTAATTACTTTTGGGAACACCGGGGAGCTGTTTCTT.

A remark on this clonotype: One end of the junction varies from germline; a read error may be responsible. The V gene is TRBV6-2 or TRBV6-3, the J gene TRBJ2-3; D may be TRBD1 (5 bases). The CDR3 has 15 amino acids. Germline V lookup: CDR1 MNHEY, CDR2 SVGEGT. The chain's CDR3 is CASSYTDTGTDTEYF. In DNA form, the CDR3 reads TGTGCCAGCAGTTACACGGACACCGGCACAGATACGGAGTATTTT.

Worth noting for this clonotype: One end of the junction is discordant with germline, which a read error may explain. This chain uses TRBV6-6 with TRBJ2-7, with 7 bases identical to TRBD1. The CDR3 runs 15 residues. The germline gives CDR1 MNHNY, CDR2 SVGAGI (reference sequence). The DNA of the CDR3 is TGTGCCAGCAGTCCACAGGGGAATGCGGGCTACGAGAAGTACTTC. This translates into CASSPQGNAGYEKYF.

This chain uses TRBV4-3 with TRBJ2-1, with 9 bases that match TRBD1. The CDR3 length is 18 residues. With 5 bases clipped from V and 0 bases from J, the junction kept 11 bases outside the gene matches. Germline CDR1 is LGHNA and CDR2 is YSLEER. The CDR3 here is CASSSRDREPFSYNEQFF. For the CDR3, the DNA is TGCGCCAGCAGCTCCAGGGACAGGGAACCATTCTCCTACAATGAGCAGTTCTTC.

The V gene is TRBV15, the J gene TRBJ2-7; 11 bases are shared with TRBD2. The CDR3 length is 14 residues. Germline CDR1 is LNHNV and CDR2 is YYDKDF (reference sequence). V trimming: 6 bases; J trimming: 3 bases; junction bases outside the gene matches: 4. The CDR3, as DNA: TGTGCCACCAGGGGACTAGCGGCAATCTACGAGCAGTACTTC. Its translation is CATRGLAAIYEQYF.

V and J are TRBV20-1 and TRBJ2-7, with D maybe TRBD1 (6 bases). V lost 2 bases to trimming and J lost 6 bases, with 20 bases between them. The germline V gene encodes CDR1 DFQATT and CDR2 SNEGSKA (reference sequence). The CDR3 spans 15 residues. The CDR3 region has the DNA TGCAGTGCTAGATTACCAGGGGCGAGTCCTGGCGAGCAGTACTTC. It encodes CSARLPGASPGEQYF.

CDR3 in amino acids: CASEPRTHYEQYF. CDR3 DNA sequence: TGTGCCAGCGAGCCGCGGACTCACTACGAGCAGTACTTC. This chain connects TRBV2 to TRBJ2-7, with TRBD2 as a possible D gene (5 bases). The CDR3 runs to 13 residues. Trimming shortened V by 8 bases and J by 3 bases, and 14 bases separated the two germline ends. Per germline, CDR1 SNHLY and CDR2 FYNNEI.

This clonotype was seen a single time. CDR3 amino acids: CASSSGTSGSDTQYF. For the CDR3, the DNA is TGTGCCAGCAGCTCCGGGACTAGCGGGAGCGATACGCAGTATTTT. The chain has TRBV7-6 and TRBJ2-3; 14 bases are shared with TRBD2. This CDR3 region has 15 residues. CDR1 and CDR2 (germline): SGHVS, FNYEAQ. V was clipped by 4 bases and J by 6 bases; unmatched bases: 3.

Points on this clonotype: One end of the junction is discordant with germline, which a read error may explain. This chain uses TRBV7-9 with TRBJ1-1; no clear D gene. This CDR3 comprises 14 residues. Germline V gene lookup returns CDR1 SEHNR and CDR2 FQNEAQ (reference sequence). The CDR3 DNA reads TGCGCCAGCGGCTTGGAGGGCCTGAACACTGAAGCTTTCTTT. As protein: CASGLEGLNTEAFF.

The rearrangement joins TRBV6-1 to TRBJ2-7; D is perhaps TRBD1 (6 bases). The tail of the sequence fits TRBJ1-2 better, so the J call may be wrong. Germline V gene lookup returns CDR1 MNHNS and CDR2 SASEGT. The CDR3 is 13 amino acids. The CDR3 loop reads CASSTTGNYNYTF. The CDR3 bases are TGTGCCAGCAGTACGACAGGCAACTATAACTACACCTTC.

Comments on this clonotype: The conserved phenylalanine or tryptophan normally closing the CDR3 is absent here, so this likely arose from a read error. The chain links TRBV28 to TRBJ2-7, with D possibly matching TRBD1 (5 bases). From germline, CDR1 is MDHEN and CDR2 SYDVKM. There are 13 residues in the CDR3. Deletions cut 2 bases from V and 1 base from J, with 6 bases between. The CDR3 DNA reads as TGTGCCAGCAGTTTACAGGGTTCCTACGAGCAGTACTTA. Protein sequence: CASSLQGSYEQYL.

This clonotype came up many times. This chain links TRBV11-3 with TRBJ2-3; TRBD1 aligns across 7 bases. V gave up 5 bases and J gave up 6 bases; unmatched junction bases: 5. Germline-derived CDR1 and CDR2 are SGHNT and YENEEA. The CDR3 runs 13 residues. The chain's CDR3 is CASSTDRDDTQYF. DNA for the CDR3: TGTGCCAGCAGCACTGACAGGGATGATACGCAGTATTTT.

V usage is TRBV4-1 and J usage is TRBJ2-1; D possibly corresponds to TRBD2 (6 bases). Germline V gives CDR1 MGHRA, CDR2 YSYEKL. The ends were cut back, 1 base at V and 0 bases at J, with 13 bases in the middle. The CDR3 is 17 amino acids. This CDR3 reads CASSQVDLGLSYNEQFF. In DNA form, the CDR3 reads TGCGCCAGCAGCCAAGTGGACCTGGGACTCTCCTACAATGAGCAGTTCTTC.

The rearrangement uses TRBV20-1 and TRBJ1-5; 9 bases map to TRBD1. The germline V gene encodes CDR1 DFQATT and CDR2 SNEGSKA (reference sequence). The V segment lost 3 bases and the J segment 0 bases; nucleotides outside the gene matches: 6. This CDR3 comprises 16 residues. In DNA form, the CDR3 reads TGCAGTGCTAGGGACAGGGGACGCGCTAGCAATCAGCCCCAGCATTTT. Protein: CSARDRGRASNQPQHF.

This clonotype was seen repeatedly, ten times or more. The chain is built from TRBV10-3 and TRBJ2-7; D is undetermined. Germline lookup yields CDR1 ENHRY and CDR2 SYGVKD. The CDR3 is 8 residues long. V lost 9 bases and J lost 7, with 4 bases in between. The CDR3 DNA sequence: TGTGCCATGAAAGAGCAGTACTTC. This codes for CAMKEQYF.